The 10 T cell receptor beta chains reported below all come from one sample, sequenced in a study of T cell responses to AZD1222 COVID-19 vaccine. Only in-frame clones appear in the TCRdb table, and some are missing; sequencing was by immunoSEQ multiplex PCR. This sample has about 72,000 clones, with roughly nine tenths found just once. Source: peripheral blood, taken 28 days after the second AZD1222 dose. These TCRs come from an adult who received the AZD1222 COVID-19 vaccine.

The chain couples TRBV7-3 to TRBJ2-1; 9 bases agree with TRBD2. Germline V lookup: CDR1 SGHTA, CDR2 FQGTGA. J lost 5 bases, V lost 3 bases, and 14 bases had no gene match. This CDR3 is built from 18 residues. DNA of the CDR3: TGTGCCAGCAGCTTCAGCCCGATAGTGGGACTAGCAAACAATGAGCAGTTCTTC. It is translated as CASSFSPIVGLANNEQFF.

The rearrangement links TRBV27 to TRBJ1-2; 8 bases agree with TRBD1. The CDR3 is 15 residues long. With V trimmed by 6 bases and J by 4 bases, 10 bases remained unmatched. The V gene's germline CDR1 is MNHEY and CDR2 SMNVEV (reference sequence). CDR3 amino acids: CASRASGTGVYGYTF. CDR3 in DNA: TGTGCCAGCAGGGCGTCCGGGACAGGAGTCTATGGCTACACCTTC.

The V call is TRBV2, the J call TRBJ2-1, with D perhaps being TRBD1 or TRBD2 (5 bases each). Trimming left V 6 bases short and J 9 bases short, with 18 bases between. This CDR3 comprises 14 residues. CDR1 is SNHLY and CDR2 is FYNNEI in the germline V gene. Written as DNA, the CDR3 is TGTGCCAGCAGGGGGATTCGGGGCGAGGGTGAGCAGTTCTTC. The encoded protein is CASRGIRGEGEQFF.

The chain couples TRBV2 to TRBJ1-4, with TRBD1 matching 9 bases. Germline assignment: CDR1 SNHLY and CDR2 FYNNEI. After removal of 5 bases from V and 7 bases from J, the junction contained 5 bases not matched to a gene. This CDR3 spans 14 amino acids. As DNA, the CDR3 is TGTGCCAGCAGTCAGGACAGGGGTAGTGAAAAACTGTTTTTT. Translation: CASSQDRGSEKLFF.

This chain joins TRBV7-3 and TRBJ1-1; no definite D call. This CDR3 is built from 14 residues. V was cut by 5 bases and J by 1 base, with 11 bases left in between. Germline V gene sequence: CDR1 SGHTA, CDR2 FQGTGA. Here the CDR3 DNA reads TGTGCCAGCAGCATACAGCCAACGAACACTGAAGCTTTCTTT. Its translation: CASSIQPTNTEAFF.

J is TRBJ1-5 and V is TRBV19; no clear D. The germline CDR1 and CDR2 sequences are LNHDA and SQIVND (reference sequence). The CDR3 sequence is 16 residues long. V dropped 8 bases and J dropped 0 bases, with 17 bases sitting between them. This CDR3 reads CASSRLPGGSNQPQHF. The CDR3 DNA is TGTGCCAGTTCCCGACTCCCGGGCGGTAGCAATCAGCCCCAGCATTTT.

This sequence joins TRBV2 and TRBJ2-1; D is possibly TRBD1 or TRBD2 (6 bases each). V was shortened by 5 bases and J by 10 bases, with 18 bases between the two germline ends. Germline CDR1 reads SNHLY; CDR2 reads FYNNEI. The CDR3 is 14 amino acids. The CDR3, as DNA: TGTGCCAGCAGTCCCGGGGGCCAAGCTCAAGAGCAGTTCTTC. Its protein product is CASSPGGQAQEQFF.

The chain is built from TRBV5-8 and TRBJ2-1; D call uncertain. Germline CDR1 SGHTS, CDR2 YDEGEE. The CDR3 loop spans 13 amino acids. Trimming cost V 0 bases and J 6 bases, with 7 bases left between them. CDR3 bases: TGTGCCAGCAGCTTGGATATGACCAATGAGCAGTTCTTC. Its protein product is CASSLDMTNEQFF.

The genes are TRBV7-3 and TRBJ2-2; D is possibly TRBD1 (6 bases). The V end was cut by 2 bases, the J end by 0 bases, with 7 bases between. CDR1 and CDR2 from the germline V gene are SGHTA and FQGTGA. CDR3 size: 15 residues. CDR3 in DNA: TGTGCCAGCAGCTTAGGGACAACGAACACCGGGGAGCTGTTTTTT. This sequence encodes CASSLGTTNTGELFF.

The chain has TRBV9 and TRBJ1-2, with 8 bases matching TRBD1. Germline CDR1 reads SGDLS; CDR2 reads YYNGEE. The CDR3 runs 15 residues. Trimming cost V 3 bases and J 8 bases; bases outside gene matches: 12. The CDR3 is CASSARGQGMGGYTF. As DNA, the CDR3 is TGTGCCAGCAGCGCCCGAGGACAGGGCATGGGCGGCTACACCTTC.